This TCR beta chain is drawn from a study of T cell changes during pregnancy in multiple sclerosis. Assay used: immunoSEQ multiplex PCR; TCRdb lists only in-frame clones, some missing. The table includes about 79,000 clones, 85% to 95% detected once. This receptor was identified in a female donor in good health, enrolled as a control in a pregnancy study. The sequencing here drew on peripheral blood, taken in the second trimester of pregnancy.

Written as DNA, the CDR3 is TGTGCCAGCAGTTTAAACAGGTTCAGCAATCAGCCCCAGCATTTT. Translating it yields CASSLNRFSNQPQHF. This chain uses TRBV2 with TRBJ1-5; possible D gene TRBD1, 5 bases. V dropped 5 bases and J dropped 1 base, with 12 bases sitting between them. Germline V lookup: CDR1 SNHLY, CDR2 FYNNEI. This CDR3 region has 15 residues.